The rows below give T cell receptor beta chains drawn from one sample of a study of control samples from healthy donors and cancer patients. The method was immunoSEQ multiplex PCR; TCRdb's version includes in-frame clones alone and lacks a portion of them. The data hold about 80,000 clones, with about 90% observed a single time. The sequenced material came from blood. These receptors were obtained from a man aged 50 or older in good health. Both conserved end residues are part of each CDR3.

TRBV29-1,CSVPGQGDTGELFF
TRBV11-3,CASSLQGPTEAFF
TRBV11-1,CASSSRDRGRWTEAFF
TRBV3-1/TRBV3-2,CASSQFTGQAFF
TRBV15,CATSQGEGGGETQYF
TRBV6-2/TRBV6-3,CASSAPQRFAYEQYF
TRBV5-6,CASSLEGYEQYF
TRBV12-3/TRBV12-4,CASSSRSNTEAFF
TRBV19,CASSNAARPPSGANVLTF
TRBV7-9,CASSPRGEGPGYTF
TRBV24-1,CATSAGQGIQETQYF
TRBV5-1,CASSFHSGTEAFF
TRBV19,CATGQVPQYEQFF
TRBV9,CASSTGDAIGYTF
TRBV18,CASSPQGYEQFF
TRBV5-1,CASSPTLGGRVGSYNEQFF
TRBV18,CASSSNELNTGELFF
TRBV12-3/TRBV12-4,CASSAVANYGYTF
TRBV27,CASNEIRGGTDTQYF
TRBV4-2,CASSQGGTSGVTDTQYF
TRBV9,CASSVEPGPYNEQFF
TRBV5-1,CASSLVGQGARGYTF
TRBV5-4,CASTAGGRGPETQYF
TRBV5-1,CASSLVSGGKGMETQYF
TRBV7-9,CASSLGTTPQETQYF
TRBV5-1,CASNPTGDIDEQFF
TRBV25-1,CASSPAWDRYGYTF
TRBV24-1,CATSKGAPYSNQPQHF
TRBV7-2,CASNSLGLLSVLTF
TRBV19,CASSLQGQSDQPQHF
TRBV13,CASSLGPTRWGTEAFF
TRBV3-1/TRBV3-2,CASSQEGEGFGYGYTF
TRBV3-1/TRBV3-2,CASSQAPGPYYEQYF
TRBV6-6,CASSTGTAINTIYF
TRBV19,CASSLLNSPLHF
TRBV6-4,CASSEGTGYTF
TRBV12-3/TRBV12-4,CASSFRGWETQYF
TRBV2,CASNGNNEQFF
TRBV3-1/TRBV3-2,CASSPRPGGYEQYF
TRBV18,CASSPSDTQYF